Listed below are T cell receptor beta chains from one sample, sequenced in a study of blood T cell repertoires in COVID-19. This table comes from immunoSEQ multiplex PCR, and its TCRdb copy is limited to in-frame clones, with some not included. The repertoire holds fewer than 250,000 clones, with 80% to 90% as singletons. Sequencing was done on a sample of PBMCs or T cells enriched from blood (not recorded which). The receptors were gathered from a woman under 30 who had recovered from COVID-19. CDR3s leave out the opening cysteine and the closing phenylalanine or tryptophan.

v_call,j_call,cdr3_aa
TRBV28,TRBJ2-1,ASSRQGGVNEQF
TRBV29-1,TRBJ2-7,SVAPASGYEQY
TRBV4-1,TRBJ1-5,ASSQEPPGQYQPQH
TRBV20-1,TRBJ2-1,SASGGTGLNEQF
TRBV10-3,TRBJ1-1,ASTGTGYEAF
TRBV7-3,TRBJ2-5,ASSLQGAQGETQY
TRBV28,TRBJ1-1,ASTLTGFQGTEAF
TRBV28,TRBJ2-5,ASSPGLAGGSPQLETQY
TRBV9,TRBJ2-2,ASSGSGAANTGELF
TRBV30,TRBJ2-5,AWSGLAGGQETQY
TRBV30,TRBJ1-6,AWRQHNSPLH
TRBV3-1/TRBV3-2,TRBJ2-3,ASSRGAGGLTDTQY
TRBV7-9,TRBJ1-5,ASSLRSGPQH
TRBV28,TRBJ2-1,ASSTLAGGLAEQF
TRBV4-1,TRBJ1-5,ASSQESRGYQPQH
TRBV7-9,TRBJ1-4,ASSSRQDATNEKLF
TRBV7-2,TRBJ1-2,ASSLPGQGYGYT
TRBV5-6,TRBJ1-4,ASSVLQGDLF
TRBV7-3,TRBJ2-1,AVGGPEINEQF
TRBV7-9,TRBJ1-5,ASSLMGGERYSNQPQH
TRBV2,TRBJ1-6,ASSGDSYNSPLH
TRBV29-1,TRBJ2-7,SVEGTSGAYEQY
TRBV6-4,TRBJ2-1,ASSDSNEPNEQF
TRBV23-1,TRBJ1-2,ASSQILSDRENYGYT